This TCR beta chain derives from a study of blood T cell repertoires in COVID-19. V gave up 2 bases and J gave up 5 bases, with 10 bases separating them. Germline-derived CDR1 and CDR2 are MNHEY and SVGAGI. CDR3 length equals 14 residues. This table comes from immunoSEQ multiplex PCR, and its TCRdb copy is limited to in-frame clones, with some not included. The table shows 200,000 to 250,000 clones, with around 86% occurring only once. V gene TRBV6-5 combines with J gene TRBJ2-1; the D gene is possibly TRBD2 (6 bases). The sample taken for sequencing was peripheral blood. The receptor was isolated from a woman between 55 and 75 years old who had recovered from COVID-19. CDR3 nucleotides: TGTGCCAGCAGTTACAGGAGGGCGGACAATGAGCAGTTCTTC. This sequence encodes CASSYRRADNEQFF.